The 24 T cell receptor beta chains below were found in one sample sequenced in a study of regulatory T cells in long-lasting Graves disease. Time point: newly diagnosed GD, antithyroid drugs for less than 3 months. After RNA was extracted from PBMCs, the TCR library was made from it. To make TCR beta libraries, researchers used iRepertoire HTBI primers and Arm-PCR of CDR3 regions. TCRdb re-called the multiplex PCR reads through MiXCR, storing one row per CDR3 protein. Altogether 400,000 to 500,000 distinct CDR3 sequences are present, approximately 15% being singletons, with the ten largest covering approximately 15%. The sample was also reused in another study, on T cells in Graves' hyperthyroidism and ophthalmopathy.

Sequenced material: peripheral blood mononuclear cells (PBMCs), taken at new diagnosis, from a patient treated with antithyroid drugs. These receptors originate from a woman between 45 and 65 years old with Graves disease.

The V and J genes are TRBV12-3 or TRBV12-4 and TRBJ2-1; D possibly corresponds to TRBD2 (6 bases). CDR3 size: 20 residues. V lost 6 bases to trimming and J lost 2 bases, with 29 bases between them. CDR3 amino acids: CASSAQKRPVGRDAYNEQFF. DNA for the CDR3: TGTGCCAGCAGCGCCCAGAAACGTCCGGTCGGGCGGGACGCCTACAATGAGCAGTTCTTC.

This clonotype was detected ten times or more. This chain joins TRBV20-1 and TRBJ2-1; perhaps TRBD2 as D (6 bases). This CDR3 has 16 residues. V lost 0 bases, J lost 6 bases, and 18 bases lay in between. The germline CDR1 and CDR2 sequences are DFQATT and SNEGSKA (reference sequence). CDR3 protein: CSARDPGRELGNEQFF. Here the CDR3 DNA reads TGCAGTGCTAGAGATCCGGGACGGGAGTTAGGCAATGAGCAGTTCTTC.

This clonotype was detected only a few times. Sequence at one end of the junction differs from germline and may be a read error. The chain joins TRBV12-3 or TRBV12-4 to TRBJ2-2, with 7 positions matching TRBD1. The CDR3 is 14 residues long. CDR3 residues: CASRNDRVAGKLFF. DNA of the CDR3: TGTGCCAGCAGAAATGACAGGGTAGCCGGGAAGCTGTTTTTT.

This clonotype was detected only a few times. In nucleotides, the CDR3 is TGCGCCAGCAGCCTTTCGGGACACCTCACAGATACGCAGTATTTT. Amino acid sequence: CASSLSGHLTDTQYF. This chain connects TRBV5-1 to TRBJ2-3; perhaps TRBD1 as D (6 bases). Trimming took off 4 bases at V and 2 bases at J, with 14 bases between the two ends. Germline CDR1 reads SGHRS; CDR2 reads YFSETQ. The CDR3 is 15 amino acids.

The CDR3: CASSVASADSHWEYSNQPQHF. The CDR3 DNA follows: TGTGCCAGCAGCGTAGCTTCGGCCGACTCACATTGGGAATATAGCAATCAGCCCCAGCATTTT. V is TRBV9 and J is TRBJ1-5; D call uncertain. Trimming cost V 0 bases and J 0 bases, with 25 bases left between them. The CDR3 totals 21 residues. The germline V gene encodes CDR1 SGDLS and CDR2 YYNGEE.

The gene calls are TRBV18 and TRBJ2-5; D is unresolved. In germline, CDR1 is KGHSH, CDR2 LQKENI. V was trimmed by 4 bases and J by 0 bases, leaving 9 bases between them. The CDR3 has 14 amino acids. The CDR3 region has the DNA TGTGCCAGCTCACGTGCAGAACACCAAGAGACCCAGTACTTC. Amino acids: CASSRAEHQETQYF. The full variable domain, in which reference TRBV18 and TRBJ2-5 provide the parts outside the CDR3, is NAGVMQNPRHLVRRRGQEARLRCSPMKGHSHVYWYRQLPEEGLKFMVYLQKENIIDESGMPKERFSAEFPKEGPSILRIQQVVRGDSAAYFCASSRAEHQETQYFGPGTRLLVL.

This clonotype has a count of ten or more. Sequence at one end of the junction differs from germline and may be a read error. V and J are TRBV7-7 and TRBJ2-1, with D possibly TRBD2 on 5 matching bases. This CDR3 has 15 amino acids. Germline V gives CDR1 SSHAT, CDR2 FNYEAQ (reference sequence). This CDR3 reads CASSKSAETLNEQFF. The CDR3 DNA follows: TGTGCTAGCAGCAAATCAGCGGAGACCCTTAATGAGCAGTTCTTC.

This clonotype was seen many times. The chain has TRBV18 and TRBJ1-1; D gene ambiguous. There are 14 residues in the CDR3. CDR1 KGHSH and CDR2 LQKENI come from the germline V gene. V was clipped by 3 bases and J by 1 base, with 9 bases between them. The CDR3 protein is CASSPDVKNTEAFF. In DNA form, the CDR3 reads TGTGCCAGCTCACCGGATGTAAAGAACACTGAAGCTTTCTTT.

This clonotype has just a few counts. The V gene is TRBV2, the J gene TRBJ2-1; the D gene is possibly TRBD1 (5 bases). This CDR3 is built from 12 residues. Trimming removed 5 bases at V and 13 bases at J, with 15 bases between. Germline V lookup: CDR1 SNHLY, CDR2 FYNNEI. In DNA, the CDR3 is TGTGCCAGCAGTACAACACAGGAAAACCAGTTCTTC. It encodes CASSTTQENQFF.

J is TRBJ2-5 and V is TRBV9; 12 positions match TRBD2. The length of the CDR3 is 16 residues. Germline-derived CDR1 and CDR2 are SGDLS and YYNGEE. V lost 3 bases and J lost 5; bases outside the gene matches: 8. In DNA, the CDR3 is TGTGCCAGCAGCGGCCCAGGACTAGCGGGAACGGAGACCCAGTACTTC. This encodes CASSGPGLAGTETQYF.

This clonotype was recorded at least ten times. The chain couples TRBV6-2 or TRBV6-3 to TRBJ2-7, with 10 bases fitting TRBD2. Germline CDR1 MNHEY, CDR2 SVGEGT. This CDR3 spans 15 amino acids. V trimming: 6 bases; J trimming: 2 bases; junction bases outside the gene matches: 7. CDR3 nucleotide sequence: TGTGCCAGCAGAATCGGACTAGCGGCAACCTACGAGCAGTACTTC. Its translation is CASRIGLAATYEQYF.

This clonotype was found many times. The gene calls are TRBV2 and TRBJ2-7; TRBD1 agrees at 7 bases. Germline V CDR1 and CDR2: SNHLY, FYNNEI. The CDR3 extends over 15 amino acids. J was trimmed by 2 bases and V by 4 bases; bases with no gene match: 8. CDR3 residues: CASSADRAYTYEQYF. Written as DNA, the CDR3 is TGTGCCAGCAGTGCCGACAGGGCGTATACCTACGAGCAGTACTTC.

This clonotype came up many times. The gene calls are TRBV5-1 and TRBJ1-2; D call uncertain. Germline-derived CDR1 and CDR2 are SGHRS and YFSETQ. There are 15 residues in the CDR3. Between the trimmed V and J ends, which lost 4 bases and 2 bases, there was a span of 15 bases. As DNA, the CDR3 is TGCGCCAGCAGCCGCACCCCCGGGGTAAACTATGGCTACACCTTC. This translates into CASSRTPGVNYGYTF.

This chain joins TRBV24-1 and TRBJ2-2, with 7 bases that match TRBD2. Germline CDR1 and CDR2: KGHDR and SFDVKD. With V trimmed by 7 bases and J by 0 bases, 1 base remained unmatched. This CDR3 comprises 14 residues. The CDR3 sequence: CATRGGANTGELFF. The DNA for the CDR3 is TGTGCCACCAGGGGGGGGGCGAACACCGGGGAGCTGTTTTTT.

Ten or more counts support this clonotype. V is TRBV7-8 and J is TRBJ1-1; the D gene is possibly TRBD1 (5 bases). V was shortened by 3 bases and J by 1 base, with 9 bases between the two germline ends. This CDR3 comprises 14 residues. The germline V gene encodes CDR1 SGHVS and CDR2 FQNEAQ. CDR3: CASSFRDGNTEAFF. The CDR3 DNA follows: TGTGCCAGCAGCTTCAGGGACGGGAACACTGAAGCTTTCTTT.

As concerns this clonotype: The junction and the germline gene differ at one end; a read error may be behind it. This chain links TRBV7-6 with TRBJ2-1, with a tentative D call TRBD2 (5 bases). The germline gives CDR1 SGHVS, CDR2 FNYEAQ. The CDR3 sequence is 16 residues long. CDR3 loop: CASSLASASSYNERFF. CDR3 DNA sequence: TGTGCCAGCAGCTTAGCTAGCGCTAGCTCCTACAATGAGCGGTTCTTC. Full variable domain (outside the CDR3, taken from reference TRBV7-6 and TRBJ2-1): GAGVSQSPRYKVTKRGQDVALRCDPISGHVSLYWYRQALGQGPEFLTYFNYEAQQDKSGLPNDRFSAERPEGSISTLTIQRTEQRDSAMYRCASSLASASSYNERFFGPGTRLTVL.

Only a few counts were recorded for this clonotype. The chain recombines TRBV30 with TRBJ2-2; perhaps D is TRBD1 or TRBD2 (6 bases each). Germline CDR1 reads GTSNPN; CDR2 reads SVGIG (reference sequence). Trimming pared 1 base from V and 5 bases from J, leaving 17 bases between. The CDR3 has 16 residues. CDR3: CAWSGVAGHRTGELFF. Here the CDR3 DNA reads TGTGCCTGGAGTGGCGTCGCGGGACACCGAACCGGGGAGCTGTTTTTT.

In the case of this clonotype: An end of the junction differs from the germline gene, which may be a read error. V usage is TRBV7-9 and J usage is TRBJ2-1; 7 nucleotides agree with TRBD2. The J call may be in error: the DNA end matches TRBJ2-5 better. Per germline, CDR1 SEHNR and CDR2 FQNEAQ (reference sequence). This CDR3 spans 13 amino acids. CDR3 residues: CTSSGAGWETQYF. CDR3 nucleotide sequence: TGTACCAGCAGCGGGGCAGGGTGGGAGACCCAGTACTTC.

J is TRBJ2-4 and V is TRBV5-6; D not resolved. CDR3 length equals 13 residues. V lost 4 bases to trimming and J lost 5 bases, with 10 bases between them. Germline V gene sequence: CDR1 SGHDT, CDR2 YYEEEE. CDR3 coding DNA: TGTGCCAGCAGCCTGGGGTCGGAAAACATTCAGTACTTC. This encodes CASSLGSENIQYF.

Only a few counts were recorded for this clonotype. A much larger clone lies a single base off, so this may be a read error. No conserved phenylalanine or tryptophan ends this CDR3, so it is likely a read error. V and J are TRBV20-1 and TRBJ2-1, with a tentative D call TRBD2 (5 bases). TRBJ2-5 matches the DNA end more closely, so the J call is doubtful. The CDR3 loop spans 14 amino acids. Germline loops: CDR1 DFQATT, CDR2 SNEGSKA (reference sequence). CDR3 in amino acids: CSAREVGAQGTQYS. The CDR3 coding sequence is TGCAGTGCTAGAGAAGTGGGAGCACAAGGGACCCAGTACTCC.

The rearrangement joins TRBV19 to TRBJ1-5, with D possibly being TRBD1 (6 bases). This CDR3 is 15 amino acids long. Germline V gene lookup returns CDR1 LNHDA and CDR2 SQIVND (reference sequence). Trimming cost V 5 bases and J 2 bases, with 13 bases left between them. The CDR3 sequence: CASSPGVYGNQPQHF. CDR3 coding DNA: TGTGCCAGTAGTCCAGGGGTTTATGGCAATCAGCCCCAGCATTTT.

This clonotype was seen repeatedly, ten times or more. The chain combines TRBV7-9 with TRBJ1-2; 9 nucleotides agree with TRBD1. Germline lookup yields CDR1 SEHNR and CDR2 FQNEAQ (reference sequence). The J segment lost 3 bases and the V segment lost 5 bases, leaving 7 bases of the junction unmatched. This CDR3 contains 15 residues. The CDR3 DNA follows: TGTGCCAGCAGCGTTGGCGGGACAGGGTACTATGGCTACACCTTC. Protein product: CASSVGGTGYYGYTF.

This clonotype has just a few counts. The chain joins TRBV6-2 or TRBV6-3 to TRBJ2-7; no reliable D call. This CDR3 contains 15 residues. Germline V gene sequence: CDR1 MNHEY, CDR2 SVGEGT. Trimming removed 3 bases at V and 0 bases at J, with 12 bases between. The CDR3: CASSYAAAASYEQYF. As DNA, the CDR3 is TGTGCCAGCAGTTATGCGGCGGCCGCCTCCTACGAGCAGTACTTC.

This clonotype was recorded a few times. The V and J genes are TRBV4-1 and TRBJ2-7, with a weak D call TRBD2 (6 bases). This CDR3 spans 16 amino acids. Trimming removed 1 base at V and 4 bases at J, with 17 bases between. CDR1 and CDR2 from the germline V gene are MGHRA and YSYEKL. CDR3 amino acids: CASSQVGGKGWYEQYF. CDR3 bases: TGCGCCAGCAGCCAAGTCGGCGGGAAGGGTTGGTACGAGCAGTACTTC.